This T cell receptor (beta chain) was captured in a study of cytomegalovirus exposure and HLA in healthy donors. Overall study results and limits: According to the study, 160 or so TCR beta chains were cytomegalovirus-associated. It was confirmed in vitro that a few of the CMV-associated chains were specific for CMV antigens. Most TCRs appeared rarely, but some public TCRs recurred in many donors.

The method was immunoSEQ multiplex PCR; TCRdb's version includes in-frame clones alone and lacks a portion of them. This table holds 150,000 to 200,000 clones, around four fifths found once. As concerns this clone: Antigen unknown.

Separate from the 666-subject first cohort was the approximately 120-subject validation cohort, to which the donors belonged. Trimming shortened V by 5 bases and J by 5 bases, and 18 bases separated the two germline ends. The germline gives CDR1 SGHTA, CDR2 FQGNSA. The CDR3 contains 16 residues. The chain employs TRBV7-2 and TRBJ2-2, with TRBD2 as a possible D gene (7 bases). This TCR came from a man aged 25-45 years in good health and CMV-seropositive. What was sequenced was PBMCs. CDR3 in DNA: TGTGCCAGCAGCCAGGGGCCAGCGGGGATTACCGGGGAGCTGTTTTTT. As protein: CASSQGPAGITGELFF.